This T cell receptor beta chain was sequenced in a study of cytomegalovirus exposure and HLA in healthy donors. Study findings and constraints: TCR beta chains numbering more than 150 were designated cytomegalovirus-associated. Looking again later, the authors saw that most CMV-associated TCR beta chains seemed HLA-restricted. A later analysis associated roughly 15,000 TCR beta sequences with HLA alleles at a 0.05 false discovery rate. TRBV6-2, TRBV6-3 and some other V segments were unresolvable in 87-base-pair reads.

The V gene's germline CDR1 is MGHDK and CDR2 SYGVNS. V lost 5 bases, J lost 1 base, and 5 bases stayed unmatched. The CDR3 extends over 15 amino acids. Remarks on this clone: What it recognizes is unknown.

A multiplex PCR was run with 60 Vbeta primers and 13 Jbeta primers. This table comes from immunoSEQ multiplex PCR, and its TCRdb copy is limited to in-frame clones, with some not included. The repertoire holds over 150,000 clones, with approximately 69% as singletons. This TCR was recovered from a young man in good health and CMV-seronegative. Material for sequencing was PBMCs. V usage is TRBV25-1 and J usage is TRBJ1-1; 9 bases are a match to TRBD1. DNA of the CDR3: TGTGCCAGCAGTATGGGACAGGGAACGAACACTGAAGCTTTCTTT. This gives the protein CASSMGQGTNTEAFF.